This T cell receptor beta chain was documented in a study of cytomegalovirus exposure and HLA in healthy donors. In the case of this clone: Its antigen is not known.

Despite likely unrecorded immune exposures, the donors were nominally healthy at the time of sampling. Vbeta (60) and Jbeta (13) primers were used in the PCR. The assay was immunoSEQ multiplex PCR, and TCRdb's table has in-frame clones only and misses some. Among 150,000 to 200,000 clones listed, 60% to 85% were seen once. Study outcomes and limitations: The only immune exposure information that was available was CMV serostatus. A reported reduction in N-insertions relative to the approximately 640-donor mean was seen in an Asian-associated ancestry cluster in a later analysis. According to the study, roughly 160 TCR beta chains were cytomegalovirus-associated.

V lost 2 bases, J lost 5 bases, and 2 bases stayed unmatched. The CDR3 runs 13 residues. Germline V CDR1 and CDR2: SEHNR, FQNEAQ (reference sequence). Sequenced input: PBMCs. The receptor's source is a woman aged 40 to 50 in good health and CMV-seronegative. The chain recombines TRBV7-9 with TRBJ1-1, with 7 bases fitting TRBD1. CDR3 in amino acids: CASSLTGETEAFF. The CDR3 coding sequence is TGTGCCAGCAGCTTAACAGGGGAAACTGAAGCTTTCTTT.